These 4 T cell receptor beta chains came from one sample sequenced in a study of T cells in Graves' hyperthyroidism and ophthalmopathy. Amplification targeted TCR beta CDR3 regions from RNA transcripts. A set of HTBI primers served as the primers for a first-round RT-PCR of the TCR CDR3. TCRdb re-analysed the multiplex PCR reads in MiXCR, keeping a single row per CDR3 protein. The sample contains about 250,000 distinct CDR3 sequences, approximately 24% of which appear only once. The source material was blood. The receptors shown here come from a woman aged 40 to 50 with Graves' ophthalmopathy.

This clonotype was picked up many times. This rearrangement joins TRBV9 to TRBJ1-6; no definite D call. CDR1 and CDR2 from the germline V gene are SGDLS and YYNGEE. Trimming took 0 bases from V and 6 from J, leaving 10 bases between them. This CDR3 is 15 amino acids long. Here the CDR3 DNA reads TGTGCCAGCAGCGTAGCTGGAGATCCTAATTCACCCCTCCACTTT. It encodes CASSVAGDPNSPLHF.

There are many counts of this clonotype. The chain employs TRBV6-5 and TRBJ2-2; TRBD2 is a possible D gene (6 bases). From germline, CDR1 is MNHEY and CDR2 SVGAGI. The V end was cut by 6 bases, the J end by 0 bases, with 11 bases between. The CDR3 is 15 amino acids. CDR3 protein: CASRSGTANTGELFF. The CDR3 coding sequence is TGTGCCAGCAGATCCGGGACTGCGAACACCGGGGAGCTGTTTTTT.

This clonotype was recorded at least ten times. The chain is built from TRBV30 and TRBJ1-5; 12 bases map to TRBD1. Germline V gene data show CDR1 as GTSNPN and CDR2 as SVGIG (reference sequence). The CDR3 has 18 residues. The V and J ends lost 3 bases and 2 bases, in that order; junction bases with no gene match: 11. CDR3 sequence (DNA): TGTGCCTGGAGGACCGGGACAGGGGGCGCAGAGGGCAATCAGCCCCAGCATTTT. Translation: CAWRTGTGGAEGNQPQHF.

This clonotype showed up many times. The rearrangement joins TRBV12-3 or TRBV12-4 to TRBJ2-2; D unclear. V was shortened by 2 bases and J by 0 bases, with 13 bases between the two germline ends. This CDR3 region has 17 residues. CDR3: CASSLIGSSTNTGELFF. CDR3 DNA sequence: TGTGCCAGCAGTTTAATTGGCAGCTCCACGAACACCGGGGAGCTGTTTTTT.